The 11 T cell receptor beta chains presented below share a single source sample, sequenced in a study of tumor and adjacent non-tumor tissue in lung cancer. RNA was extracted from bulk tissue without any cell sorting. The library came from three nested PCR rounds adapted from ARM-PCR protocols. TCRdb re-called the multiplex PCR reads through MiXCR, storing one row per CDR3 protein. Of 70,000 to 90,000 distinct CDR3 sequences in the sample, 65% to 90% are singletons; the top ten hold 13%. Sequenced: lung tumor tissue. Every receptor here comes from a woman in her 50s with non-small cell lung cancer.

Comments on this clonotype: The junction departs from the called germline gene at one end, perhaps through a read error. CDR3 in DNA: TGCAGTGTTAGAGAACATAGCAATCAGTACCAGCATTTT. This translates into CSVREHSNQYQHF. The V gene is TRBV20-1, the J gene TRBJ1-5; D is uncertain. From germline, CDR1 is DFQATT and CDR2 SNEGSKA (reference sequence). The CDR3 runs to 13 residues.

The CDR3 sequence: CASSQDPGSGFEQYF. CDR3 DNA: TGCGCCAGCAGCCAAGATCCGGGGTCAGGCTTCGAGCAGTACTTC. This chain joins TRBV4-1 and TRBJ2-7; tentatively, D is TRBD2 (5 bases). Trimming cost V 0 bases and J 6 bases, with 15 bases left between them. The CDR3 is 15 amino acids. Germline V gene lookup returns CDR1 MGHRA and CDR2 YSYEKL.

V usage is TRBV11-2 and J usage is TRBJ2-2; weak D call: TRBD1 (5 bases). The CDR3 is 17 residues long. Per the germline V gene, CDR1 is SGHAT and CDR2 is FQNNGV. Here the CDR3 DNA reads TGTGACAGAAGCCGAAGGTCGGTCAGGGAAGGGTCCGGGGAGCTGTTTTTT. It encodes CDRSRRSVREGSGELFF.

Comments on this clonotype: One junction end does not reproduce the germline sequence, and a read error may be involved. The DNA for the CDR3 is TGCGCCAGCTGCCAAGATCAAATGGGGTTACGCAATGAGCAGTTCTTC. This gives the protein CASCQDQMGLRNEQFF. This rearrangement joins TRBV4-1 to TRBJ2-1, with D unresolved. This CDR3 has 16 amino acids. Germline V gene data show CDR1 as MGHRA and CDR2 as YSYEKL.

Notes on this clonotype: At one of its ends the junction is not consistent with the germline gene, which may arise from a read error. The rearrangement links TRBV12-3 or TRBV12-4 to TRBJ2-7, with a weak D call TRBD1 (6 bases). This CDR3 has 14 amino acids. CDR3 loop: CASCFSTGLVEQYF. CDR3 in DNA: TGTGCCAGCTGTTTTTCGACAGGTCTCGTGGAGCAGTACTTC.

By its share, this clonotype is medium-sized. This chain joins TRBV20-1 and TRBJ2-1; 10 bases align to TRBD2. Germline CDR1 reads DFQATT; CDR2 reads SNEGSKA (reference sequence). The CDR3 is 15 amino acids. V trimming: 1 base; J trimming: 2 bases; junction bases outside the gene matches: 2. The CDR3 DNA follows: TGCAGTGCTAGAGCAACTAGCGGGACCTACAATGAGCAGTTCTTC. The encoded protein is CSARATSGTYNEQFF.

To note about this clonotype: Germline is not matched at one junction end, which may reflect a read error. V and J are TRBV6-2 or TRBV6-3 and TRBJ1-1, with D uncertain. Germline CDR1 is MNHEY and CDR2 is SVGEGT. CDR3 length: 13 residues. This CDR3 reads CTSSYSENTEASF. In DNA form, the CDR3 reads TGTACCAGCAGTTACTCTGAGAACACTGAAGCTTCCTTT.

This clonotype was recorded a few times. This chain connects TRBV6-1 to TRBJ2-1; a weak D match, TRBD2 (5 bases). The CDR3 is 12 residues long. The V gene lost 9 bases and the J gene lost 15 bases, with 21 bases spanning the gap. The germline V gene has CDR1 MNHNS and CDR2 SASEGT. The DNA for the CDR3 is TGTGCCAGTAGTAAGGGAACTAGGGAACTGTTCTTC. It encodes CASSKGTRELFF.

To note about this clonotype: An end of the junction differs from the germline gene, which may be a read error. V and J are TRBV4-2 and TRBJ2-7; no clear D gene. Germline CDR1 is LGHNA and CDR2 is YNFKEQ. The CDR3 consists of 13 residues. The CDR3 bases are TGTACCAGCAACCAAGATCAGTCAAGAGAGCAGTACTTC. As protein: CTSNQDQSREQYF.

A note on this clonotype: Germline and junction disagree at one end, which may indicate a read error. The rearrangement links TRBV20-1 to TRBJ2-1, with 11 nucleotides matching TRBD1. Germline-derived CDR1 and CDR2 are DFQATT and SNEGSKA (reference sequence). This CDR3 contains 14 residues. The CDR3 loop is CSAPRTGGVYEHFF. The CDR3 DNA follows: TGCAGCGCTCCACGGACAGGGGGCGTATACGAGCATTTCTTC.

To note about this clonotype: One junction end disagrees with the germline gene, perhaps due to a read error. The rearrangement uses TRBV20-1 and TRBJ1-1; no reliable D call. The CDR3 runs 13 residues. Germline V gene sequence: CDR1 DFQATT, CDR2 SNEGSKA (reference sequence). The DNA of the CDR3 is TGCGGTGCCCTGAGTTGGGGAGGCACTGAAGCTTTCTTT. It codes for CGALSWGGTEAFF.